This passage covers 12 T cell receptor beta chains from one sample sequenced in a study of blood T cell repertoires in COVID-19. The protocol was immunoSEQ multiplex PCR, while the TCRdb copy is restricted to in-frame clones and leaves out a portion. This table holds approximately 330,000 clones, around 91% found once. Material: peripheral blood. Receptors were obtained from a woman in her thirties or forties with COVID-19, enrolled during active disease.

The chain joins TRBV19 to TRBJ1-5, with TRBD1 matching over 11 bases. The V segment lost 3 bases and the J segment 5 bases; nucleotides outside the gene matches: 6. The V gene's germline CDR1 is LNHDA and CDR2 SQIVND (reference sequence). The CDR3 has 16 amino acids. CDR3 in amino acids: CASSISGTGGDQPQHF. DNA of the CDR3: TGTGCCAGTAGTATCTCCGGGACAGGGGGGGATCAGCCCCAGCATTTT.

The chain links TRBV20-1 to TRBJ2-2; 8 positions match TRBD2. This CDR3 comprises 17 residues. The V gene end was trimmed by 3 bases and the J gene end by 0 bases; junction bases not matched to a gene: 9. The germline V gene has CDR1 DFQATT and CDR2 SNEGSKA (reference sequence). The DNA for the CDR3 is TGCAGTGCTAGTTTACGGGGGGGCCCCCCGAACACCGGGGAGCTGTTTTTT. The encoded protein is CSASLRGGPPNTGELFF.

The chain employs TRBV7-2 and TRBJ1-1; D is possibly TRBD1 (6 bases). Trimming took off 5 bases at V and 7 bases at J, with 17 bases between the two ends. Germline V gene data show CDR1 as SGHTA and CDR2 as FQGNSA. The CDR3 is made up of 14 amino acids. The CDR3 protein is CASSRQGQGGEAFF. The DNA for the CDR3 is TGTGCCAGCAGCCGGCAGGGGCAAGGGGGTGAAGCTTTCTTT.

This chain's CDR3 is CASSLGTADTEAFF. CDR3 nucleotide sequence: TGCGCCAGCAGCTTGGGGACAGCAGACACTGAAGCTTTCTTT. The rearrangement links TRBV5-1 to TRBJ1-1; D is possibly TRBD1 (6 bases). Germline CDR1 and CDR2: SGHRS and YFSETQ. The germline V and J ends were trimmed by 0 bases and 3 bases, with 9 bases remaining between them. The CDR3 has 14 amino acids.

The sample holds one count of this clone. The chain joins TRBV6-6 to TRBJ1-6; the D gene is possibly TRBD1 (6 bases). V gave up 5 bases and J gave up 0 bases, with 8 bases separating them. Germline lookup yields CDR1 MNHNY and CDR2 SVGAGI (reference sequence). The CDR3 spans 15 residues. CDR3: CASSKQGSYNSPLHF. In nucleotides, the CDR3 is TGTGCCAGCAGTAAACAGGGCTCCTATAATTCACCCCTCCACTTT.

The V gene is TRBV19, the J gene TRBJ2-7; possibly TRBD1 for D (6 bases). From germline, CDR1 is LNHDA and CDR2 SQIVND (reference sequence). The V and J ends lost 7 bases and 2 bases respectively, with 21 bases between them. This CDR3 comprises 16 residues. For the CDR3, the DNA is TGTGCCAGTATGAAAATGGGGACACCGACGACCTACGAGCAGTACTTC. This codes for CASMKMGTPTTYEQYF.

The chain couples TRBV30 to TRBJ2-2; TRBD1 might be the D (6 bases). Trimming took off 2 bases at V and 2 bases at J, with 12 bases between the two ends. Germline V CDR1 and CDR2: GTSNPN, SVGIG (reference sequence). The CDR3 sequence is 15 residues long. The CDR3 loop is CAWSRGSFNTGELFF. CDR3 DNA: TGTGCCTGGAGTAGGGGGTCCTTCAACACCGGGGAGCTGTTTTTT.

This rearrangement joins TRBV19 to TRBJ1-6; TRBD1 might be the D (6 bases). The CDR3 is 15 amino acids. V dropped 6 bases and J dropped 10 bases, with 19 bases sitting between them. Germline V gene lookup returns CDR1 LNHDA and CDR2 SQIVND (reference sequence). The CDR3 protein is CASSQPGGGYSPLHF. The CDR3 DNA sequence: TGTGCCAGTAGCCAGCCGGGAGGGGGGTACTCACCCCTCCACTTT.

This clone occurred once. Within the sample, other DNA sequences also encode this same CDR3. The chain has TRBV7-6 and TRBJ2-3, with 11 bases lining up with TRBD2. The CDR3 length is 15 residues. J gave up 4 bases and V 6 bases, and 6 bases lay outside the gene matches. CDR1 and CDR2 from the germline V gene are SGHVS and FNYEAQ. The CDR3 spells CASSPLAGGPDTQYF. The CDR3 DNA sequence: TGTGCCAGCAGTCCGTTAGCGGGGGGGCCAGATACGCAGTATTTT.

V and J are TRBV19 and TRBJ1-2; 9 bases match TRBD1. The V gene's germline CDR1 is LNHDA and CDR2 SQIVND (reference sequence). The CDR3 runs to 13 residues. The V gene end was trimmed by 9 bases and the J gene end by 8 bases; junction bases not matched to a gene: 10. The CDR3 DNA follows: TGTGCCAGCCCGAATACAGGGGGCGAAGGCTACACCTTC. Its protein is CASPNTGGEGYTF.

This clone was recorded once. The rearrangement links TRBV30 to TRBJ2-7, with a tentative D call TRBD2 (6 bases). CDR3 length: 14 residues. V was shortened by 0 bases and J by 1 base, with 10 bases between the two germline ends. Germline CDR1 reads GTSNPN; CDR2 reads SVGIG (reference sequence). The CDR3 protein is CAWSVGTSSYEQYF. The CDR3 coding sequence is TGTGCCTGGAGTGTGGGGACTTCGTCCTACGAGCAGTACTTC.

This clone was observed a single time. The chain uses TRBV5-6 and TRBJ1-2; D not certain. Trimming took 2 bases from V and 0 from J, leaving 14 bases between them. The CDR3 has 16 amino acids. CDR1 is SGHDT, CDR2 YYEEEE, per germline. This CDR3 reads CASSFNRMNSNYGYTF. The CDR3 DNA is TGTGCCAGCAGCTTCAACAGAATGAACTCTAACTATGGCTACACCTTC.